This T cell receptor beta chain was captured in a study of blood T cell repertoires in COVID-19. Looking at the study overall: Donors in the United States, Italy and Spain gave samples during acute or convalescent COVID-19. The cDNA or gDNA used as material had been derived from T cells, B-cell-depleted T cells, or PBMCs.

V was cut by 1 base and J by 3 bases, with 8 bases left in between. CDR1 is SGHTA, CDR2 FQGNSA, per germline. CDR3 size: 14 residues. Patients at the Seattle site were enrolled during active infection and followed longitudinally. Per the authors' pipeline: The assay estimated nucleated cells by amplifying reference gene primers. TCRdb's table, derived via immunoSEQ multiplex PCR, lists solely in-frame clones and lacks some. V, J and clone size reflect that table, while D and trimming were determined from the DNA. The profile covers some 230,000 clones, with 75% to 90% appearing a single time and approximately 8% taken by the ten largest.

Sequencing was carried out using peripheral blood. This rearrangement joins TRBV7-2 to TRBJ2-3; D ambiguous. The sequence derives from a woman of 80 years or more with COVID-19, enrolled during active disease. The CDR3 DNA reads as TGTGCCAGCAGCTTAGTGCTATTGACAGATACGCAGTATTTT. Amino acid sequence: CASSLVLLTDTQYF.